This T cell receptor beta chain was documented in a study of PD-1 blockade in classical Hodgkin lymphoma. Notes on the study in general: A reduction in baseline TCR diversity was reportedly seen in newly diagnosed patients relative to healthy donors.

The method was immunoSEQ multiplex PCR; TCRdb's version includes in-frame clones alone and lacks a portion of them. The table records about 14,000 clones, about 86% of them present only once. Concerning this clone itself: What it binds is unknown.

Germline V CDR1 and CDR2: MNHNS, SASEGT. This CDR3 is built from 15 residues. Trimming removed 6 bases from V and 3 bases from J; junction bases left unmatched: 9. Specified time point: newly diagnosed, previously untreated cHL patient sample. Magnetic depletion of unwanted cells isolated CD4+ T cells from thawed PBMCs. The source material was CD4+ T cells from blood. This sequence was found in a human donor with classical Hodgkin lymphoma. This sequence joins TRBV6-1 and TRBJ2-7; 9 bases align to TRBD1. This CDR3 is CASRTTGTGRYEQYF. The CDR3 DNA sequence: TGTGCCAGCAGGACCACCGGGACAGGGCGCTACGAGCAGTACTTC.